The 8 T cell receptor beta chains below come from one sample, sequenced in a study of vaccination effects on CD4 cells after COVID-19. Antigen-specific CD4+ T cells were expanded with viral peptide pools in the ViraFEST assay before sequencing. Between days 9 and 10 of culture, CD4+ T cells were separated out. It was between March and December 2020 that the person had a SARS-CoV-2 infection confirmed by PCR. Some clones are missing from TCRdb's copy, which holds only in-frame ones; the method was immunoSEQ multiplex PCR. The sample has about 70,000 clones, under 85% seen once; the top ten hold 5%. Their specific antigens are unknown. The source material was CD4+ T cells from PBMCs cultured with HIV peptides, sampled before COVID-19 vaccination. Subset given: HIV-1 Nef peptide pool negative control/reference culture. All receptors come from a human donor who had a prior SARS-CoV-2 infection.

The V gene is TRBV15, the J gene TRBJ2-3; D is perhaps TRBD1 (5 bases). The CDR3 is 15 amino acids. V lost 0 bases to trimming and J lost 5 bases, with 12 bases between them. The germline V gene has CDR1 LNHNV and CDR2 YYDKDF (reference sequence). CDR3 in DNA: TGTGCCACCAGCAGAGAGCCCACAGGCAGAGATACGCAGTATTTT. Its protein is CATSREPTGRDTQYF. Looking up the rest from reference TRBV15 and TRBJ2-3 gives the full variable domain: DAMVIQNPRYQVTQFGKPVTLSCSQTLNHNVMYWYQQKSSQAPKLLFHYYDKDFNNEADTPDNFQSRRPNTSFCFLDIRSPGLGDTAMYLCATSREPTGRDTQYFGPGTRLTVL.

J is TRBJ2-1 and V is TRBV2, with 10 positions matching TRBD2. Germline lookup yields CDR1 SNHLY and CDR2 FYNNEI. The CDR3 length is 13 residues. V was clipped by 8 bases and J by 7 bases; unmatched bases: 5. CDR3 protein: CASQRGGGNEQFF. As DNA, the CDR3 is TGTGCCAGCCAGCGGGGGGGCGGGAATGAGCAGTTCTTC.

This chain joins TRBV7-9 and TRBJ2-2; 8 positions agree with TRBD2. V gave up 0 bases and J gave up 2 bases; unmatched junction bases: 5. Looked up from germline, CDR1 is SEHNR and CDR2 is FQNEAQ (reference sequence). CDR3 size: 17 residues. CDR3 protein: CASSLAPGGTNTGELFF. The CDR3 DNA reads TGTGCCAGCAGCTTAGCCCCGGGGGGGACTAACACCGGGGAGCTGTTTTTT.

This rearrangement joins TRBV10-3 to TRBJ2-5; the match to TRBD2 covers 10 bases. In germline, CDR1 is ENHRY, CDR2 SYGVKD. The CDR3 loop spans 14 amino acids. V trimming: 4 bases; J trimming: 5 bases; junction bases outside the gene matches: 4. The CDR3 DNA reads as TGTGCCATCAGTGCAGCGGGAGGGACGGAGACCCAGTACTTC. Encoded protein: CAISAAGGTETQYF.

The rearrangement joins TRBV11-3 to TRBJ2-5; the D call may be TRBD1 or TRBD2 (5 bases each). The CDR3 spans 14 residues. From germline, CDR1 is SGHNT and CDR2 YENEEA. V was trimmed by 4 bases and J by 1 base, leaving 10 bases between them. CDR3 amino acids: CASSSRDAQETQYF. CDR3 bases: TGTGCCAGCAGCTCCCGGGACGCCCAAGAGACCCAGTACTTC. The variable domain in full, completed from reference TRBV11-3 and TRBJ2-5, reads EAGVVQSPRYKIIEKKQPVAFWCNPISGHNTLYWYLQNLGQGPELLIRYENEEAVDDSQLPKDRFSAERLKGVDSTLKIQPAELGDSAVYLCASSSRDAQETQYFGPGTRLLVL.

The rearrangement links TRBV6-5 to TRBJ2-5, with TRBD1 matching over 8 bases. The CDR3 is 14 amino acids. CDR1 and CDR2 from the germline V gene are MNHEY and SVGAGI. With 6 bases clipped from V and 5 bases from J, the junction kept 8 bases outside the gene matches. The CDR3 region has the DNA TGTGCCAGCAGAGACACAGGGGGGACGGAGACCCAGTACTTC. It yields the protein CASRDTGGTETQYF.

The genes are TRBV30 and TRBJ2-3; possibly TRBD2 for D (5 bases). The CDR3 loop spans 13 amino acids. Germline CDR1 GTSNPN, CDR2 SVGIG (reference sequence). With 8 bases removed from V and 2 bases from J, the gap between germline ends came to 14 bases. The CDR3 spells CAGVGRPTDTQYF. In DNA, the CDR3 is TGTGCCGGTGTGGGGAGACCCACAGATACGCAGTATTTT.

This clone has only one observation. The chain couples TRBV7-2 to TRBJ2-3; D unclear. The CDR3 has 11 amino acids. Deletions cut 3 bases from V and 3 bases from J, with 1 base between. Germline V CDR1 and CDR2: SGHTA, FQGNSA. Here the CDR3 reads CASSLTDTQYF. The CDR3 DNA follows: TGTGCCAGCAGCTTGACAGATACGCAGTATTTT.